This T cell receptor (beta chain) was sequenced during a study of CD8+ T cells in alopecia areata. Broader study findings: The study found higher clonality in lesional than normal scalp, especially in alopecia totalis/universalis.

The V gene lost 4 bases and the J gene lost 4 bases, with 17 bases spanning the gap. Germline V gene sequence: CDR1 SQVTM, CDR2 ANQGSEA. The CDR3 covers 14 residues. This clone has a handful of counts. The antigen remains unidentified. RNA was extracted and reverse transcribed into cDNA as the sequencing template. The method was immunoSEQ multiplex PCR; TCRdb's version includes in-frame clones alone and lacks a portion of them. The table records about 98,000 clones, about 45% of them present only once. The receptor was derived from a human donor with alopecia areata. The sequencing sample was made of CD4+ T cells sorted from blood. This chain uses TRBV29-1 with TRBJ2-7, with D tentatively TRBD2 (6 bases). The CDR3 spells CSVVSFGSLYEQYF. The CDR3 DNA follows: TGCAGCGTTGTCTCGTTCGGGAGTCTATACGAGCAGTACTTC.